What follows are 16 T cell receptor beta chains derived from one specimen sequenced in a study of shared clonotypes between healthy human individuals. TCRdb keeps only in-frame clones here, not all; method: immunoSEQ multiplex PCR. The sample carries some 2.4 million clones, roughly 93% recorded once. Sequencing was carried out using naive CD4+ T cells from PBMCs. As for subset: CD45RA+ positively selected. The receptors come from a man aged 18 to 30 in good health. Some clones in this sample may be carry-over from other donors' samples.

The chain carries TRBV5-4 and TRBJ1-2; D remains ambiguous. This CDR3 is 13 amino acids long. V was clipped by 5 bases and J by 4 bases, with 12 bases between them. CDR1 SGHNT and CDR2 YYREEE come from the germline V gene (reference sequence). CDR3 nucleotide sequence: TGTGCCAGCAGAAATCTGGGTCCCTATGGCTACACCTTC. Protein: CASRNLGPYGYTF.

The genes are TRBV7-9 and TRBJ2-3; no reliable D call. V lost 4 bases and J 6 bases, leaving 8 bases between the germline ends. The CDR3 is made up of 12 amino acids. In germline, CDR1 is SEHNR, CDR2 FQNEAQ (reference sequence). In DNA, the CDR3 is TGTGCCAGCAGCTCCCTTCCCGATACGCAGTATTTT. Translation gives CASSSLPDTQYF.

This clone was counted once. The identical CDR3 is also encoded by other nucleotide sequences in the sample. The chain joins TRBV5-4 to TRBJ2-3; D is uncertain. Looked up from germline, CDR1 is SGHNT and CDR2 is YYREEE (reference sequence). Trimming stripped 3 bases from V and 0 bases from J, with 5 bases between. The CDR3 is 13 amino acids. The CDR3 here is CASSSTSTDTQYF. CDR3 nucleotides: TGTGCCAGCAGCTCTACTAGCACAGATACGCAGTATTTT.

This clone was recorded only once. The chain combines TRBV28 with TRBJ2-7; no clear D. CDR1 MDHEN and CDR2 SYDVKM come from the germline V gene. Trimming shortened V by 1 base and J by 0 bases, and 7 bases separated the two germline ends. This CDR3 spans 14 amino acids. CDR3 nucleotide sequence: TGTGCCAGCAGTTTATCCACATTCTCCTACGAGCAGTACTTC. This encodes CASSLSTFSYEQYF.

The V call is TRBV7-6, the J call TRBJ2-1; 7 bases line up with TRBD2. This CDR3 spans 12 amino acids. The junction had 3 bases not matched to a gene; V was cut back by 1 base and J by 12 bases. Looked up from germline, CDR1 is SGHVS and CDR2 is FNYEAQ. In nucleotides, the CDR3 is TGTGCCAGCAGCTTAGGCCCGGGAGGGCAGTTCTTC. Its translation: CASSLGPGGQFF.

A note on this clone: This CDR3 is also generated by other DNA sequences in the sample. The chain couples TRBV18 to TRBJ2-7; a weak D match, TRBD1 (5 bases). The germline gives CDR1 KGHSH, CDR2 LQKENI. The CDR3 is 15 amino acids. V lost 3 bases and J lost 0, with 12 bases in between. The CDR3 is CASSPAGKSSYEQYF. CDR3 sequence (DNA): TGTGCCAGCTCACCGGCAGGGAAGAGCTCCTACGAGCAGTACTTC. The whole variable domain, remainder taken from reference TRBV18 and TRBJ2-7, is NAGVMQNPRHLVRRRGQEARLRCSPMKGHSHVYWYRQLPEEGLKFMVYLQKENIIDESGMPKERFSAEFPKEGPSILRIQQVVRGDSAAYFCASSPAGKSSYEQYFGPGTRLTVT.

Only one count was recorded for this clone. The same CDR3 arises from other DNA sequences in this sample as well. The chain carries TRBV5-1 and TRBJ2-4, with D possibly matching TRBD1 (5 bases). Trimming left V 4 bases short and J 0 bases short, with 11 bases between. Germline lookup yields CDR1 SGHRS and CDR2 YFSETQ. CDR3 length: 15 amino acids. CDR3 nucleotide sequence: TGCGCCAGCAGCCGTGACAGTTTAGCCAAAAACATTCAGTACTTC. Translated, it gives CASSRDSLAKNIQYF.

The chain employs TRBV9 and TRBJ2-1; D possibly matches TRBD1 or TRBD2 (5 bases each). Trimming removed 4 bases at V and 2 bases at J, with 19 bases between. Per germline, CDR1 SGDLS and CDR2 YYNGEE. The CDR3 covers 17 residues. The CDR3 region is CASSPRRGTETYNEQFF. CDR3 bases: TGTGCCAGCAGCCCACGCCGAGGGACGGAGACCTACAATGAGCAGTTCTTC.

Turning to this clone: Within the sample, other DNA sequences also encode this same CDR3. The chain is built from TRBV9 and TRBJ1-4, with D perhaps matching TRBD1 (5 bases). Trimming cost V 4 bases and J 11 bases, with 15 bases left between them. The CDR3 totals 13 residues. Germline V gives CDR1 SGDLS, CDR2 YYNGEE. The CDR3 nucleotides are TGTGCCAGCAGCCCAGGACAATCGGGGAAACTGTTTTTT. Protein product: CASSPGQSGKLFF.

The CDR3 nucleotides are TGTGCCAGCAGCCCCTCACAGGGGGCCCTGTTCTTC. Protein product: CASSPSQGALFF. The V and J genes are TRBV7-2 and TRBJ2-1; the match to TRBD1 covers 9 bases. The length of the CDR3 is 12 residues. The V and J ends lost 5 bases and 15 bases, in that order; junction bases with no gene match: 8. Germline V gene sequence: CDR1 SGHTA, CDR2 FQGNSA.

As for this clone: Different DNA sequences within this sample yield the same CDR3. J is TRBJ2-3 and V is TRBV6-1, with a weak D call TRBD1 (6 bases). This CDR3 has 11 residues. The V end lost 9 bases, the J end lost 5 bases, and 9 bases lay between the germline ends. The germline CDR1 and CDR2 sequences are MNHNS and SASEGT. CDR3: CASTRGDTQYF. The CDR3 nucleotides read TGTGCCAGTACCAGGGGAGATACGCAGTATTTT.

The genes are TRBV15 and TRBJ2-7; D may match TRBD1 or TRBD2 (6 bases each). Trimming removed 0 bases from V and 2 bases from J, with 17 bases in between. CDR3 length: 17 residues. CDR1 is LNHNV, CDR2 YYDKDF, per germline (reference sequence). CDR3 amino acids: CATSRDLAGQGTYEQYF. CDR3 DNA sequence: TGTGCCACCAGCAGAGACCTCGCGGGACAAGGGACCTACGAGCAGTACTTC.

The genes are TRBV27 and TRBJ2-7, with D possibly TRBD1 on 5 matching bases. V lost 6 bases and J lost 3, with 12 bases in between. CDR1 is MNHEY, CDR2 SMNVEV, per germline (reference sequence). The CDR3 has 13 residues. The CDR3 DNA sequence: TGTGCCAGCAGAAGACAGCCCAACTACGAGCAGTACTTC. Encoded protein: CASRRQPNYEQYF.

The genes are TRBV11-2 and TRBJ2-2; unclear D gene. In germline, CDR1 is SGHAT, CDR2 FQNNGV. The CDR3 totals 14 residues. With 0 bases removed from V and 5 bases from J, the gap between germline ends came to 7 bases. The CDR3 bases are TGTGCCAGCAGCTTAGATCAGACTACCGGGGAGCTGTTTTTT. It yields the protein CASSLDQTTGELFF.

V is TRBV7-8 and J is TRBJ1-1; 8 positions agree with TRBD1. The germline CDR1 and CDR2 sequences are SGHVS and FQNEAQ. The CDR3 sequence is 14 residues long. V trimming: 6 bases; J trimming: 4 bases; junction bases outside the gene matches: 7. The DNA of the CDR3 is TGTGCCAGCAGGGCAGGGGGCCAGGGCACTGAAGCTTTCTTT. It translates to CASRAGGQGTEAFF.

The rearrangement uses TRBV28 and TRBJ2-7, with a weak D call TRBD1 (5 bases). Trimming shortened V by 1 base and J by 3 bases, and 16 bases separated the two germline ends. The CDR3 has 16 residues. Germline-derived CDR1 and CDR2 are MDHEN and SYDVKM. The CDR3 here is CASSLLWTPDSYEQYF. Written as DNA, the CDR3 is TGTGCCAGCAGTTTATTGTGGACCCCCGACAGCTACGAGCAGTACTTC.